One sample yielded the 14 T cell receptor beta chains listed below, sequenced in a study of T-cell memory formation after mild COVID-19. TCRdb redid the calling of the 5' RACE reads with MiXCR, one entry per CDR3 protein. The sample has 550,000 to 700,000 distinct CDR3 sequences, roughly 18% seen once. The sequenced sample was PBMCs or a T cell subset sorted from them (not recorded which). Receptor source: an adult woman who had mild COVID-19 (a few samples of this study predate the infection). Cell type and time point are not known.

In its sample, this clonotype was seen a few times. The chain is built from TRBV28 and TRBJ1-2; 8 positions agree with TRBD1. Germline trimming cut 6 bases from V and 1 base from J; bases unmatched to any gene: 13. Germline V gives CDR1 MDHEN, CDR2 SYDVKM. The length of the CDR3 is 17 residues. This chain's CDR3 is CASRPGTGTFRNYGYTF. The DNA for the CDR3 is TGTGCCAGCAGACCCGGGACAGGCACTTTCCGTAACTATGGCTACACCTTC.

The chain is built from TRBV27 and TRBJ1-1, with a tentative D call TRBD1 (5 bases). Germline CDR1 MNHEY, CDR2 SMNVEV (reference sequence). The CDR3 consists of 14 residues. Trimming stripped 3 bases from V and 4 bases from J, with 12 bases between. CDR3 DNA: TGTGCCAGCAGTTTTAGCCAGGGAAGCACTGAAGCTTTCTTT. Protein: CASSFSQGSTEAFF.

The chain links TRBV19 to TRBJ2-6; D is perhaps TRBD2 (5 bases). The length of the CDR3 is 16 residues. The V gene lost 3 bases and the J gene lost 0 bases, with 9 bases spanning the gap. Germline V lookup: CDR1 LNHDA, CDR2 SQIVND (reference sequence). In DNA form, the CDR3 reads TGTGCCAGTAGTATTCGGAGGCACTCTGGGGCCAACGTCCTGACTTTC. Its protein is CASSIRRHSGANVLTF.

This clonotype has only one observation. The chain has TRBV20-1 and TRBJ1-2, with D maybe TRBD1 (6 bases). Germline V lookup: CDR1 DFQATT, CDR2 SNEGSKA (reference sequence). The CDR3 has 17 residues. Trimming removed 3 bases at V and 5 bases at J, with 25 bases between. CDR3 in amino acids: CSASPPGWQGHIYGYTF. The CDR3 DNA follows: TGCAGTGCTAGTCCCCCAGGGTGGCAGGGACACATATATGGCTACACCTTC.

This clonotype showed up just a few times. This rearrangement joins TRBV7-8 to TRBJ2-1; weak D call: TRBD2 (5 bases). There are 17 residues in the CDR3. Looked up from germline, CDR1 is SGHVS and CDR2 is FQNEAQ. Trimming left V 5 bases short and J 0 bases short, with 17 bases between. DNA of the CDR3: TGTGCCAGCAGCGTAAAGGCCCTTGGGAGCTCCTACAATGAGCAGTTCTTC. Protein: CASSVKALGSSYNEQFF.

The genes are TRBV9 and TRBJ2-1; D may be TRBD2 (6 bases). Trimming removed 4 bases at V and 4 bases at J, with 21 bases between. Germline V gene lookup returns CDR1 SGDLS and CDR2 YYNGEE. The CDR3 is 17 residues long. The DNA of the CDR3 is TGTGCCAGCAGCCCCTGGATAGCAGGAGGGGTATACAATGAGCAGTTCTTC. Amino acid sequence: CASSPWIAGGVYNEQFF.

The rearrangement links TRBV24-1 to TRBJ2-1; D is unresolved. Germline values: CDR1 KGHDR, CDR2 SFDVKD. Between the trimmed V and J ends, which lost 1 base and 13 bases, there was a span of 19 bases. CDR3 length: 15 amino acids. The CDR3 sequence is CATSDLTTDSWGQFF. The CDR3 DNA sequence: TGTGCCACCAGTGATTTAACAACAGACTCCTGGGGACAGTTCTTC.

This clonotype was recorded a few times. V and J are TRBV5-1 and TRBJ2-5; D is possibly TRBD1 (6 bases). Trimming pared 4 bases from V and 3 bases from J, leaving 13 bases between. This CDR3 region has 14 residues. Germline V lookup: CDR1 SGHRS, CDR2 YFSETQ. The DNA of the CDR3 is TGCGCCAGCAGCAGAGAAGGACAGAAAGAGACCCAGTACTTC. It codes for CASSREGQKETQYF.

Comments on this clonotype: An end of the junction differs from the germline gene, which may be a read error. This rearrangement joins TRBV9 to TRBJ2-7, with D perhaps being TRBD1 or TRBD2 (6 bases each). The germline V gene encodes CDR1 SGDLS and CDR2 YYNGEE. CDR3 length: 15 residues. The DNA of the CDR3 is TGTGCAAGCAGCGTAGAACCGGGGGCCTCCTACGAGCAGTACTTC. It codes for CASSVEPGASYEQYF.

The chain has TRBV19 and TRBJ2-2, with 10 bases fitting TRBD1. There are 15 residues in the CDR3. The germline gives CDR1 LNHDA, CDR2 SQIVND (reference sequence). Trimming removed 3 bases from V and 6 bases from J; junction bases left unmatched: 4. As DNA, the CDR3 is TGTGCCAGTAGTATCGGGACAGGGGTCCCCGGGGAGCTGTTTTTT. Its protein product is CASSIGTGVPGELFF.

The chain carries TRBV6-1 and TRBJ2-7; 10 positions match TRBD2. The CDR3 consists of 17 residues. Germline CDR1 reads MNHNS; CDR2 reads SASEGT. V shed 0 bases and J 1 base; nucleotides not matched to a gene: 6. The CDR3 DNA reads TGTGCCAGCAGTGAAGCAACTAGCGGGGTACCGTCCTACGAGCAGTACTTC. This sequence encodes CASSEATSGVPSYEQYF.

CDR3 DNA: TGTGCCAGCAGTTTTACCGCGGGAGGGAGCTCCTACAATGAGCAGTTCTTC. This sequence encodes CASSFTAGGSSYNEQFF. This rearrangement joins TRBV12-3 or TRBV12-4 to TRBJ2-1; 9 nucleotides match TRBD2. V was pared by 3 bases and J by 0 bases, with 6 bases of the junction left unmatched. The CDR3 runs to 17 residues.

This chain uses TRBV20-1 with TRBJ1-1; D is ambiguous. The CDR3 is 15 amino acids. V gave up 3 bases and J gave up 0 bases, with 14 bases separating them. Germline assignment: CDR1 DFQATT and CDR2 SNEGSKA (reference sequence). CDR3 sequence reads: CSASALVILNTEAFF. The CDR3 region has the DNA TGCAGTGCTAGCGCCTTGGTCATCCTGAACACTGAAGCTTTCTTT.

J is TRBJ2-1 and V is TRBV7-8; 11 bases agree with TRBD2. V lost 5 bases, J lost 5 bases, and 8 bases stayed unmatched. CDR3 size: 16 residues. The germline V gene encodes CDR1 SGHVS and CDR2 FQNEAQ. CDR3 residues: CASSGLAGGEDNEQFF. In DNA, the CDR3 is TGTGCCAGCAGCGGATTAGCGGGAGGGGAGGACAATGAGCAGTTCTTC.